This T cell receptor beta chain was identified during a study of T-cell reconstitution after alpha-beta-depleted transplantation in children. Trimming left V 3 bases short and J 7 bases short, with 6 bases between. The CDR3 spans 11 residues. From germline, CDR1 is SEHNR and CDR2 FQNEAQ (reference sequence). Unique molecular identifiers were built into the TCRbeta library. Each CDR3 protein gets one entry after TCRdb re-called the PCR reads with MiXCR. Of about 120,000 distinct CDR3 sequences in the sample, 23% were seen once. The sequence came from a male patient between 2 and 9 years old who had a stem cell transplant for chronic granulomatous disease, so the T cells may come from the graft donor. This chain uses TRBV7-9 with TRBJ2-5, with D possibly matching TRBD2 (5 bases). The specimen comprised PBMCs, mostly from graft donor cells, sampled 180 days after TCRalphabeta/CD19-depleted stem cell transplant. CDR3 amino acids: CASSFAGTQYF. CDR3 nucleotide sequence: TGTGCCAGCAGCTTTGCGGGGACCCAGTACTTC. Based on the CDR3 plus reference TRBV7-9 and TRBJ2-5, the full variable domain is DTGVSQNPRHKITKRGQNVTFRCDPISEHNRLYWYRQTLGQGPEFLTYFQNEAQLEKSRLLSDRFSAERPKGSFSTLEIQRTEQGDSAMYLCASSFAGTQYFGPGTRLLVL.